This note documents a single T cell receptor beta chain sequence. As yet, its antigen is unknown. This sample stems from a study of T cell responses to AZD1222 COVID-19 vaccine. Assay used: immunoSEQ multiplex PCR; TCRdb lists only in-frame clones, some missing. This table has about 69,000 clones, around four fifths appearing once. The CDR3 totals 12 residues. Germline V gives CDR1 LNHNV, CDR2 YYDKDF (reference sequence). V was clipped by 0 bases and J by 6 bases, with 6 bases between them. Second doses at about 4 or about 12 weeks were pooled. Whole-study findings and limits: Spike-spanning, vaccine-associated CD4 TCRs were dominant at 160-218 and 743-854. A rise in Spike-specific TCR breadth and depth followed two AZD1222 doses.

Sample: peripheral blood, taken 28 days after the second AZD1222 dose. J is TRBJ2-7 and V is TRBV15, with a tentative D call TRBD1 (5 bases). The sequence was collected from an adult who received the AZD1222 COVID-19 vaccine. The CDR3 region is CATSRDRGEQYF. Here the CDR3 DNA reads TGTGCCACCAGCAGAGATAGGGGCGAGCAGTACTTC.